The 32 T cell receptor beta chains in this list originate from one sample, sequenced in a study of tissue T cells after allogeneic stem cell transplantation. Using immunoSEQ multiplex PCR, the repertoire was profiled, and TCRdb retains in-frame clones only, with some absent. Of roughly 25,000 clones listed, roughly nine tenths are singletons. Material: blood, obtained before transplantation. The receptors were sampled from a male donor aged 60 or older who later had graft-versus-host disease after an allogeneic stem cell transplant.

The genes are TRBV5-1 and TRBJ2-7; 9 nucleotides agree with TRBD2. The CDR3 is made up of 16 amino acids. From germline, CDR1 is SGHRS and CDR2 YFSETQ. The V and J ends lost 5 bases and 2 bases, in that order; junction bases with no gene match: 11. The CDR3: CASRSSPSGNTYEQYF. DNA for the CDR3: TGCGCCAGCAGGAGCTCGCCTAGCGGGAATACCTACGAGCAGTACTTC.

V and J are TRBV27 and TRBJ2-3; no definite D call. Germline V gives CDR1 MNHEY, CDR2 SMNVEV (reference sequence). The CDR3 totals 12 residues. The ends were cut back, 5 bases at V and 0 bases at J, with 3 bases in the middle. The CDR3 reads CASSLSTDTQYF. The CDR3 bases are TGTGCCAGCAGTCTCAGCACAGATACGCAGTATTTT.

The chain couples TRBV27 to TRBJ1-2; no firm D call. This CDR3 is built from 13 residues. Germline assignment: CDR1 MNHEY and CDR2 SMNVEV (reference sequence). V lost 2 bases to trimming and J lost 6 bases, with 10 bases between them. The DNA for the CDR3 is TGTGCCAGCAGTTTAAGTGGAGGCGATGGCTACACCTTC. This sequence encodes CASSLSGGDGYTF.

The chain employs TRBV6-7 and TRBJ2-7; no firm D call. TRBV6-7 counts as an open reading frame of uncertain function. The CDR3 length is 12 residues. Trimming pared 6 bases from V and 2 bases from J, leaving 8 bases between. Here the CDR3 reads CASSCTPYEQYF. Written as DNA, the CDR3 is TGTGCCAGCAGCTGCACGCCCTACGAGCAGTACTTC.

V and J are TRBV3-1 (or the pseudogene TRBV3-2) and TRBJ2-1; TRBD2 agrees at 12 bases. The CDR3 consists of 15 residues. Germline values: CDR1 LGHDT, CDR2 YNNKEL (reference sequence). Losses at the gene ends were 5 bases for V and 3 bases for J; bases not matched to a gene: 2. In DNA form, the CDR3 reads TGTGCCAGCAGCACACTAGCGGGGGGCTACAATGAGCAGTTCTTC. Residues: CASSTLAGGYNEQFF.

The chain is built from TRBV5-4 and TRBJ2-5; unclear D gene. Trimming pared 4 bases from V and 4 bases from J, leaving 5 bases between. The germline gives CDR1 SGHNT, CDR2 YYREEE (reference sequence). This CDR3 comprises 11 residues. Here the CDR3 DNA reads TGTGCCAGCAGCCGCGGAGAGACCCAGTACTTC. Protein sequence: CASSRGETQYF.

This clone was counted between two and nine times. The chain has TRBV29-1 and TRBJ1-5, with D hard to call. The CDR3 is 12 residues long. Between the trimmed V and J ends, which lost 4 bases and 4 bases, there was a span of 8 bases. Per germline, CDR1 SQVTM and CDR2 ANQGSEA. The CDR3, as DNA: TGCAGCGTTGTCCTTGGTAATCAGCCCCAGCATTTT. Encoded protein: CSVVLGNQPQHF.

The chain links TRBV6-6 to TRBJ2-2; maybe TRBD1 (5 bases). The length of the CDR3 is 15 residues. V dropped 6 bases and J dropped 2 bases, with 13 bases sitting between them. In germline, CDR1 is MNHNY, CDR2 SVGAGI (reference sequence). The CDR3 loop is CASSFRTSNTGELFF. CDR3 in DNA: TGTGCCAGCAGCTTTCGGACATCCAACACCGGGGAGCTGTTTTTT.

This clone was counted only a few times. The V and J genes are TRBV6-5 and TRBJ1-6; D not resolved. The V end lost 0 bases, the J end lost 9 bases, and 12 bases lay between the germline ends. The germline gives CDR1 MNHEY, CDR2 SVGAGI. The CDR3 loop spans 15 amino acids. The CDR3 protein is CASSYSPFRSSPLHF. The CDR3 DNA reads as TGTGCCAGCAGTTACTCGCCCTTTCGGAGTTCACCCCTCCACTTT.

The rearrangement uses TRBV9 and TRBJ2-3; 10 bases match TRBD2. Germline V lookup: CDR1 SGDLS, CDR2 YYNGEE. This CDR3 spans 16 amino acids. V lost 0 bases, J lost 2 bases, and 3 bases stayed unmatched. CDR3 residues: CASSVGTSGNTDTQYF. The CDR3 nucleotides are TGTGCCAGCAGCGTAGGCACTAGCGGGAACACAGATACGCAGTATTTT.

The table lists this clone with a count of one. The gene calls are TRBV7-9 and TRBJ1-6; 9 nucleotides align to TRBD1. Germline-derived CDR1 and CDR2 are SEHNR and FQNEAQ (reference sequence). Unmatched junction bases numbered 5, after V lost 5 bases and J lost 6 bases. The CDR3 loop spans 15 amino acids. In DNA, the CDR3 is TGTGCCAGCAGCCTACAGGGGGCCCGTAATTCACCCCTCCACTTT. Encoded protein: CASSLQGARNSPLHF.

The chain is built from TRBV4-1 and TRBJ2-7, with TRBD2 matching 11 bases. J was trimmed by 0 bases and V by 1 base; bases with no gene match: 14. Germline assignment: CDR1 MGHRA and CDR2 YSYEKL. The CDR3 length is 20 residues. As DNA, the CDR3 is TGCGCCAGCAGCCAAGGCGGATTCGGGACTAGCGGTCCTAGCTCCTACGAGCAGTACTTC. Amino acids: CASSQGGFGTSGPSSYEQYF.

In DNA form, the CDR3 reads TGTGCCAGCAGCATAAGGTGGGGAGAGACCCAGTACTTC. It encodes CASSIRWGETQYF. The chain uses TRBV3-1 (or the pseudogene TRBV3-2) and TRBJ2-5; D not resolved. This CDR3 is built from 13 residues. With 5 bases removed from V and 4 bases from J, the gap between germline ends came to 11 bases. From germline, CDR1 is LGHDT and CDR2 YNNKEL (reference sequence).

The chain's CDR3 is CASSSGTSGRGGYNEQFF. CDR3 sequence (DNA): TGTGCCAGCAGTTCCGGGACTAGCGGGAGAGGGGGCTACAATGAGCAGTTCTTC. The genes are TRBV11-3 and TRBJ2-1; 14 nucleotides match TRBD2. The V gene's germline CDR1 is SGHNT and CDR2 YENEEA. The CDR3 has 18 residues. V shed 6 bases, J shed 3 bases, and the junction held 10 bases outside the gene matches.

V gene TRBV3-1 (or the pseudogene TRBV3-2) combines with J gene TRBJ2-7; 8 bases fit TRBD2. Germline CDR1 is LGHDT and CDR2 is YNNKEL (reference sequence). Losses at the gene ends were 2 bases for V and 7 bases for J; bases not matched to a gene: 7. The CDR3 spans 14 residues. The DNA for the CDR3 is TGTGCCAGCAGCCAACGGGGGGGCCGCGGGGAGCAGTACTTC. Residues: CASSQRGGRGEQYF.

The chain joins TRBV15 to TRBJ2-5; D is ambiguous. The CDR3 loop spans 12 amino acids. CDR1 is LNHNV and CDR2 is YYDKDF in the germline V gene (reference sequence). V gave up 3 bases and J gave up 7 bases, with 9 bases separating them. The CDR3 loop reads CATSSPMGTQYF. Written as DNA, the CDR3 is TGTGCCACCAGCAGCCCGATGGGGACCCAGTACTTC.

The rearrangement links TRBV6-1 to TRBJ2-3, with D possibly TRBD1 on 5 matching bases. This CDR3 has 16 residues. CDR1 and CDR2 (germline): MNHNS, SASEGT. V was cut by 0 bases and J by 2 bases, with 12 bases left in between. The CDR3 spells CASSEAVGANTDTQYF. The CDR3 coding sequence is TGTGCCAGCAGTGAAGCTGTAGGGGCGAACACAGATACGCAGTATTTT.

This rearrangement joins TRBV6-2 or TRBV6-3 to TRBJ2-5, with D perhaps TRBD2 (6 bases). Between the trimmed V and J ends, which lost 2 bases and 9 bases, there was a span of 10 bases. The CDR3 extends over 12 amino acids. Germline-derived CDR1 and CDR2 are MNHEY and SVGEGT. The chain's CDR3 is CASSYVGGSQYF. CDR3 sequence (DNA): TGTGCCAGCAGTTACGTGGGGGGATCCCAGTACTTC.

The rearrangement links TRBV18 to TRBJ2-1; 10 bases map to TRBD2. Germline V gene data show CDR1 as KGHSH and CDR2 as LQKENI. The length of the CDR3 is 15 residues. Losses at the gene ends were 3 bases for V and 6 bases for J; bases not matched to a gene: 5. The DNA for the CDR3 is TGTGCCAGCTCACCGTTAAGCGGGGGGGCCAATGAGCAGTTCTTC. Its protein is CASSPLSGGANEQFF. Combining the CDR3 with reference TRBV18 and TRBJ2-1 gives the whole variable domain NAGVMQNPRHLVRRRGQEARLRCSPMKGHSHVYWYRQLPEEGLKFMVYLQKENIIDESGMPKERFSAEFPKEGPSILRIQQVVRGDSAAYFCASSPLSGGANEQFFGPGTRLTVL.

The chain carries TRBV5-8 and TRBJ1-4, with D perhaps matching TRBD1 (5 bases). The ends were cut back, 1 base at V and 8 bases at J, with 15 bases in the middle. The CDR3 covers 15 residues. Germline V gives CDR1 SGHTS, CDR2 YDEGEE. Here the CDR3 reads CASSLPPSSGEKLFF. In DNA, the CDR3 is TGTGCCAGCAGCTTGCCTCCGTCCTCAGGGGAAAAACTGTTTTTT.

The chain couples TRBV7-3 to TRBJ2-7, with TRBD1 matching 9 bases. Looked up from germline, CDR1 is SGHTA and CDR2 is FQGTGA. Trimming cost V 5 bases and J 4 bases; bases outside gene matches: 3. This CDR3 is built from 13 residues. The CDR3 spells CASSPQGAYEQYF. The CDR3 DNA follows: TGTGCCAGCAGCCCACAGGGGGCATACGAGCAGTACTTC.

The V gene is TRBV28, the J gene TRBJ2-5; 8 bases match TRBD2. J was trimmed by 4 bases and V by 5 bases; bases with no gene match: 15. From germline, CDR1 is MDHEN and CDR2 SYDVKM. CDR3 length equals 17 residues. The CDR3: CASSQGLLAGLVETQYF. The CDR3 coding sequence is TGTGCCAGCAGTCAAGGCCTGCTAGCGGGTTTAGTAGAGACCCAGTACTTC.

This rearrangement joins TRBV4-1 to TRBJ2-7; possible D gene TRBD2, 7 bases. This CDR3 region has 19 residues. Germline values: CDR1 MGHRA, CDR2 YSYEKL. V shed 0 bases and J shed 2 bases, with 23 bases lying between them. As DNA, the CDR3 is TGCGCCAGCAGCCAAGAGGGGGGACTACGAAGACGGGACACCTACGAGCAGTACTTC. This sequence encodes CASSQEGGLRRRDTYEQYF.

J is TRBJ2-3 and V is TRBV11-3; 8 nucleotides line up with TRBD2. Per germline, CDR1 SGHNT and CDR2 YENEEA. The CDR3 is made up of 14 amino acids. Unmatched junction bases numbered 4, after V lost 6 bases and J lost 2 bases. CDR3 DNA sequence: TGTGCCAGCAGAACGGGGGGGGACACAGATACGCAGTATTTT. Its protein is CASRTGGDTDTQYF.

This clone was detected once. The rearrangement uses TRBV29-1 and TRBJ2-3; 9 bases align to TRBD2. The CDR3 is 15 amino acids. The V segment lost 5 bases and the J segment 8 bases; nucleotides outside the gene matches: 14. Per germline, CDR1 SQVTM and CDR2 ANQGSEA. CDR3 loop: CSVPGGRAVGTTQYF. CDR3 DNA: TGCAGCGTTCCCGGCGGGAGGGCCGTGGGGACTACGCAGTATTTT.

The chain joins TRBV7-9 to TRBJ2-7, with 10 positions matching TRBD1. This CDR3 region has 14 residues. After removal of 4 bases from V and 2 bases from J, the junction contained 2 bases not matched to a gene. Germline V gene lookup returns CDR1 SEHNR and CDR2 FQNEAQ (reference sequence). The CDR3 nucleotides read TGTGCCAGCAGCTCCGGACAGGGGGCCTACGAGCAGTACTTC. Amino acid sequence: CASSSGQGAYEQYF.

The V gene is TRBV10-3, the J gene TRBJ2-7; possible D gene TRBD2, 5 bases. The CDR3 totals 14 residues. V was shortened by 6 bases and J by 4 bases, with 16 bases between the two germline ends. Germline-derived CDR1 and CDR2 are ENHRY and SYGVKD. The CDR3 sequence: CAIRVDSTSYEQYF. The DNA for the CDR3 is TGTGCCATCAGGGTGGACTCTACTAGTTACGAGCAGTACTTC.

The chain joins TRBV6-5 to TRBJ1-1; possible D gene TRBD1, 6 bases. The CDR3 extends over 15 amino acids. Germline CDR1 reads MNHEY; CDR2 reads SVGAGI. V gave up 5 bases and J gave up 2 bases, with 15 bases separating them. This chain's CDR3 is CASSQLRDTNTEAFF. For the CDR3, the DNA is TGTGCCAGCAGTCAACTCCGGGACACAAACACTGAAGCTTTCTTT.

The rearrangement joins TRBV9 to TRBJ1-6, with D possibly being TRBD1 (5 bases). V lost 8 bases and J lost 7, with 13 bases in between. The germline gives CDR1 SGDLS, CDR2 YYNGEE. The CDR3 consists of 13 residues. CDR3 amino acids: CARTVGQNSPLHF. CDR3 DNA sequence: TGTGCCAGGACAGTTGGCCAAAATTCACCCCTCCACTTT.

The gene calls are TRBV4-2 and TRBJ2-3, with TRBD1 matching 11 bases. The V segment lost 0 bases and the J segment 6 bases; nucleotides outside the gene matches: 8. Germline CDR1 reads LGHNA; CDR2 reads YNFKEQ. This CDR3 comprises 17 residues. The CDR3 coding sequence is TGTGCCAGCAGCCAAGACTCCGGGACAGGGGGGATGGATACGCAGTATTTT. It encodes CASSQDSGTGGMDTQYF.

The rearrangement joins TRBV5-1 to TRBJ2-2; 7 positions agree with TRBD2. The CDR3 consists of 12 residues. CDR1 and CDR2 from the germline V gene are SGHRS and YFSETQ. V was clipped by 10 bases and J by 10 bases; unmatched bases: 10. CDR3 sequence reads: CACSGLKSELFF. Here the CDR3 DNA reads TGCGCCTGTAGCGGGCTTAAATCGGAGCTGTTTTTT.

This clone was detected once. The genes are TRBV5-1 and TRBJ1-4, with TRBD1 identical over 9 bases. The junction had 6 bases not matched to a gene; V was cut back by 4 bases and J by 8 bases. There are 14 residues in the CDR3. The germline V gene encodes CDR1 SGHRS and CDR2 YFSETQ. The chain's CDR3 is CASSANRGQEKLFF. The CDR3 DNA follows: TGCGCCAGCAGCGCCAACAGGGGGCAAGAAAAACTGTTTTTT.